This entry lists 19 T cell receptor beta chains sequenced from one sample in a study of neurological immune-mediated disorders. TCRdb re-called the 5' RACE reads with MiXCR, one entry per CDR3 protein. The table shows roughly 32,000 distinct CDR3 sequences, with approximately 5.4% occurring only once. The sample was CD4+ T cells from blood. These receptors were obtained from a woman aged 45-65 years in good health.

This clonotype was counted ten times or more. J is TRBJ1-1 and V is TRBV5-1; D remains ambiguous. The germline V gene has CDR1 SGHRS and CDR2 YFSETQ. CDR3 size: 15 residues. Trimming removed 0 bases at V and 1 base at J, with 10 bases between. This chain's CDR3 is CASSLAGRKNTEAFF. CDR3 coding DNA: TGCGCCAGCAGCTTGGCTGGCAGAAAGAACACTGAAGCTTTCTTT.

This clonotype has ten or more counts. The chain couples TRBV20-1 to TRBJ2-5; D not resolved. Trimming removed 4 bases from V and 5 bases from J, with 11 bases in between. The CDR3 runs to 12 residues. Germline V gene sequence: CDR1 DFQATT, CDR2 SNEGSKA (reference sequence). CDR3 amino acids: CSANYEAETQYF. Written as DNA, the CDR3 is TGCAGTGCTAACTACGAGGCCGAGACCCAGTACTTC.

This clonotype was counted at least ten times. V and J are TRBV29-1 and TRBJ2-3, with TRBD2 matching over 10 bases. The CDR3 is 13 amino acids. Germline V CDR1 and CDR2: SQVTM, ANQGSEA. J gave up 6 bases and V 7 bases, and 7 bases lay outside the gene matches. DNA for the CDR3: TGCAGCGCGGCCCCTAGCGGGAGTGATACGCAGTATTTT. Its translation: CSAAPSGSDTQYF.

The CDR3 sequence: CSASIGRAGLGEQFF. In DNA form, the CDR3 reads TGCAGCGCTTCCATTGGCAGGGCCGGGCTAGGTGAGCAGTTCTTC. V is TRBV29-1 and J is TRBJ2-1, with D maybe TRBD1 (5 bases). This CDR3 contains 15 residues. Trimming stripped 7 bases from V and 9 bases from J, with 25 bases between. Germline CDR1 SQVTM, CDR2 ANQGSEA.

On this clonotype itself: A clone one base away is much larger, so this may be a read error. The chain has TRBV10-3 and TRBJ2-1; D might be TRBD2 (6 bases). Trimming removed 7 bases at V and 0 bases at J, with 13 bases between. Germline V gene sequence: CDR1 ENHRY, CDR2 SYGVKD. The CDR3 covers 15 residues. The CDR3 bases are TGTGCCATCACCGGAGTAGCGGACTCCTACAATGAGCAGTTCTTC. As protein: CAITGVADSYNEQFF.

This clonotype was picked up a small number of times. The chain combines TRBV19 with TRBJ1-2; D is unresolved. Germline CDR1 and CDR2: LNHDA and SQIVND (reference sequence). CDR3 length equals 12 residues. V was shortened by 2 bases and J by 13 bases, with 14 bases between the two germline ends. CDR3 in DNA: TGTGCCAGTAGTATAATGGAAGGAAAAGGCACCTTC. The encoded protein is CASSIMEGKGTF.

V is TRBV19 and J is TRBJ2-1; 7 nucleotides agree with TRBD1. This CDR3 is built from 13 residues. From germline, CDR1 is LNHDA and CDR2 SQIVND (reference sequence). J lost 10 bases, V lost 1 base, and 4 bases had no gene match. The CDR3 protein is CASSIGGGGEQFF. Written as DNA, the CDR3 is TGTGCCAGTAGTATAGGAGGGGGCGGCGAGCAGTTCTTC.

In this sample, this clonotype turned up many times. The chain has TRBV28 and TRBJ2-7; TRBD2 aligns across 7 bases. Per germline, CDR1 MDHEN and CDR2 SYDVKM. The J segment lost 0 bases and the V segment lost 0 bases, leaving 11 bases of the junction unmatched. The CDR3 spans 18 residues. The CDR3 DNA sequence: TGTGCCAGCAGTTTATGGTTTCGTGCCGGGACTAACTCCTACGAGCAGTACTTC. This encodes CASSLWFRAGTNSYEQYF.

The sample holds many counts of this clonotype. This rearrangement joins TRBV7-2 to TRBJ1-5, with 8 bases that match TRBD1. Per germline, CDR1 SGHTA and CDR2 FQGNSA. This CDR3 has 16 amino acids. With V trimmed by 3 bases and J by 8 bases, 12 bases remained unmatched. CDR3 nucleotide sequence: TGTGCCAGCAGCTTCGGGACAGGTCGACGGGGGGAGCCCCAGCATTTT. It encodes CASSFGTGRRGEPQHF. Variable domain in full (rest from reference TRBV7-2 and TRBJ1-5): GAGVSQSPSNKVTEKGKDVELRCDPISGHTALYWYRQSLGQGLEFLIYFQGNSAPDKSGLPSDRFSAERTGGSVSTLTIQRTQQEDSAVYLCASSFGTGRRGEPQHFGDGTRLSIL.

This clonotype was detected once. This may be a read error: a much more frequent sequence differs by one nucleotide. V gene TRBV7-2 combines with J gene TRBJ2-1; D unclear. Germline V CDR1 and CDR2: SGHTA, FQGNSA. The CDR3 sequence is 15 residues long. Deletions cut 5 bases from V and 6 bases from J, with 17 bases between. CDR3 loop: CASSPTYSRTNEQFF. The CDR3 nucleotides read TGTGCCAGCAGCCCGACTTACTCCCGGACCAATGAGCAGTTCTTC.

This clonotype was counted at least ten times. The chain carries TRBV5-1 and TRBJ2-7; 11 bases align to TRBD1. The CDR3 is 16 amino acids. Germline values: CDR1 SGHRS, CDR2 YFSETQ. Germline trimming cut 0 bases from V and 4 bases from J; bases unmatched to any gene: 6. DNA for the CDR3: TGCGCCAGCAGCTTGGGCCCCGGGACAGGGGGTTACGAGCAGTACTTC. Protein: CASSLGPGTGGYEQYF.

This clonotype was counted a few times. CDR3 coding DNA: TGTGCCAGCACCCTTCAGACAGCCTGGTACGAGCAGTACTTC. Translated: CASTLQTAWYEQYF. The chain employs TRBV28 and TRBJ2-7, with D perhaps TRBD1 (5 bases). Germline values: CDR1 MDHEN, CDR2 SYDVKM. CDR3 size: 14 residues. V was pared by 7 bases and J by 4 bases, with 17 bases between.

This clonotype was counted ten times or more. The chain combines TRBV7-8 with TRBJ1-5; no reliable D call. Germline CDR1 is SGHVS and CDR2 is FQNEAQ. This CDR3 has 13 residues. V shed 0 bases and J shed 5 bases, with 5 bases lying between them. CDR3 sequence: CASSLAGYQPQHF. CDR3 coding DNA: TGTGCCAGCAGCTTAGCAGGGTATCAGCCCCAGCATTTT.

The rearrangement links TRBV20-1 to TRBJ2-1; the D is unclear. The germline V and J ends were trimmed by 3 bases and 5 bases, with 5 bases remaining between them. CDR1 is DFQATT, CDR2 SNEGSKA, per germline (reference sequence). This CDR3 region has 11 residues. This CDR3 reads CSARADNEQFF. CDR3 coding DNA: TGCAGTGCTAGGGCCGACAATGAGCAGTTCTTC.

The sample holds many counts of this clonotype. The chain combines TRBV20-1 with TRBJ1-2; D uncertain. V was cut by 0 bases and J by 2 bases, with 10 bases left in between. The CDR3 covers 14 residues. CDR1 and CDR2 from the germline V gene are DFQATT and SNEGSKA (reference sequence). This chain's CDR3 is CSARDRQKNYGYTF. The CDR3 DNA sequence: TGCAGTGCTAGAGATCGCCAGAAAAACTATGGCTACACCTTC.

This clonotype occurred many times. V usage is TRBV7-8 and J usage is TRBJ2-7, with a tentative D call TRBD2 (5 bases). V was pared by 5 bases and J by 3 bases, with 14 bases between. CDR1 and CDR2 from the germline V gene are SGHVS and FQNEAQ. The CDR3 runs 14 residues. The chain's CDR3 is CASSARDSNYEQYF. Written as DNA, the CDR3 is TGTGCCAGCAGCGCCCGGGATTCGAACTACGAGCAGTACTTC. Looking up the rest from reference TRBV7-8 and TRBJ2-7 gives the full variable domain: GAGVSQSPRYKVAKRGQDVALRCDPISGHVSLFWYQQALGQGPEFLTYFQNEAQLDKSGLPSDRFFAERPEGSVSTLKIQRTQQEDSAVYLCASSARDSNYEQYFGPGTRLTVT.

The table lists this clonotype with many counts. The J gene is TRBJ2-7, the V gene TRBV10-3; 10 bases align to TRBD2. The CDR3 sequence is 15 residues long. V trimming: 2 bases; J trimming: 3 bases; junction bases outside the gene matches: 4. Germline CDR1 reads ENHRY; CDR2 reads SYGVKD. As DNA, the CDR3 is TGTGCCATCAGTGAGGGGACTAGCGACTTCTACGAGCAGTACTTC. This encodes CAISEGTSDFYEQYF.

The genes are TRBV6-1 and TRBJ2-2, with D tentatively TRBD2 (6 bases). Trimming pared 6 bases from V and 5 bases from J, leaving 16 bases between. From germline, CDR1 is MNHNS and CDR2 SASEGT. This CDR3 is 15 amino acids long. The CDR3, as DNA: TGTGCCAGCAGGCGGGAAGCGGCGGGGACCGGGGAGCTGTTTTTT. It translates to CASRREAAGTGELFF.

This clonotype was detected ten times or more. The V gene is TRBV20-1, the J gene TRBJ2-7, with TRBD1 as a possible D gene (6 bases). The CDR3 length is 12 residues. Trimming removed 3 bases from V and 4 bases from J, with 10 bases in between. Per germline, CDR1 DFQATT and CDR2 SNEGSKA (reference sequence). CDR3 sequence: CSASRDRYEQYF. The DNA of the CDR3 is TGCAGTGCTAGTCGTGACAGGTACGAGCAGTACTTC.